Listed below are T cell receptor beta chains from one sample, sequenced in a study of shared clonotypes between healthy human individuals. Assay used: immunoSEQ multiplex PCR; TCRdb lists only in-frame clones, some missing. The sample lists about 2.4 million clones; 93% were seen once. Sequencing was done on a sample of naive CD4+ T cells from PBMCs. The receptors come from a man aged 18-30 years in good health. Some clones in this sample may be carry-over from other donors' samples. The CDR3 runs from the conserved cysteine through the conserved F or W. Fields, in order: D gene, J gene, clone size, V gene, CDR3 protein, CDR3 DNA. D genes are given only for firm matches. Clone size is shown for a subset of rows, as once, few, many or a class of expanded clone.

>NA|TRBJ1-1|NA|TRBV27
CASSPDRTGGTEAFF
TGTGCCAGCAGTCCGGACCGAACCGGGGGCACTGAAGCTTTCTTT
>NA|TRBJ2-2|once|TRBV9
CASSRGGNAYTGELFF
TGTGCCAGCAGCAGGGGAGGCAACGCTTACACCGGGGAGCTGTTTTTT
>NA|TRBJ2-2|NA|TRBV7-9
CASSFFGETGELFF
TGTGCCAGCAGCTTTTTCGGTGAAACCGGGGAGCTGTTTTTT
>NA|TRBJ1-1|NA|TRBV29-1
CSVPLGGETRDTEAFF
TGCAGCGTCCCCCTTGGGGGGGAGACTAGGGACACTGAAGCTTTCTTT
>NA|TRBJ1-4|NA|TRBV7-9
CASTPQNRADNEKLFF
TGTGCCAGCACCCCCCAAAACAGGGCGGATAATGAAAAACTGTTTTTT
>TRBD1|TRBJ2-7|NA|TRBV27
CASSLKIPGGSYEQYF
TGTGCCAGCAGTTTGAAGATCCCAGGGGGCTCCTACGAGCAGTACTTC
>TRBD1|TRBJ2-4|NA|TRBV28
CASSSGTGPPGYF
TGTGCCAGCAGTTCTGGGACAGGTCCTCCGGGTTACTTC
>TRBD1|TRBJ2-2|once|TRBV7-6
CASSSPDRGTGELFF
TGTGCCAGCAGCTCTCCGGACAGGGGGACCGGGGAGCTGTTTTTT
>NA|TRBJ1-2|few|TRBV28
CASSLRTSYGYTF
TGTGCCAGCAGTTTACGGACCTCCTATGGCTACACCTTC
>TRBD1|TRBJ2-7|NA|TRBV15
CATSSGTGRGYYEQYF
TGTGCCACCAGCAGCGGGACAGGAAGAGGTTACTACGAGCAGTACTTC
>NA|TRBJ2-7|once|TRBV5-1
CASSPTASSYEQYF
TGCGCCAGCAGCCCGACAGCTAGCTCCTACGAGCAGTACTTC
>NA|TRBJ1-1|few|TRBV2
CASSQGTHNTEAFF
TGTGCCAGCAGTCAGGGGACCCACAACACTGAAGCTTTCTTT
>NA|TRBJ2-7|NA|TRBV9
CASSPAIGAYEQYF
TGTGCCAGCAGCCCCGCAATCGGGGCCTACGAGCAGTACTTC
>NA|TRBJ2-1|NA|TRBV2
CASSRGGLSYNEQFF
TGTGCCAGCAGTCGCGGGGGCCTATCCTACAATGAGCAGTTCTTC
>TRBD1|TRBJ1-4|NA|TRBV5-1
CASSYRPGTGNIGANEKLFF
TGCGCCAGCAGCTACCGACCCGGGACAGGGAATATAGGGGCTAATGAAAAACTGTTTTTT
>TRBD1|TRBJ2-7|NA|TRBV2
CASRDKGTAYEQYF
TGTGCCAGCAGGGACAAAGGGACAGCCTACGAGCAGTACTTC
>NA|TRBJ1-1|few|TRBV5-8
CASSLSGMNTEAFF
TGTGCCAGCAGCTTGTCGGGGATGAACACTGAAGCTTTCTTT
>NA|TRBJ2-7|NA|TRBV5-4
CASSKGGAGRGNYEQYF
TGTGCCAGCAGCAAAGGGGGAGCGGGCAGGGGGAATTACGAGCAGTACTTC
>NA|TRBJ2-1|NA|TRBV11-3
CASSSVNNEQFF
TGTGCCAGCAGCTCAGTTAACAATGAGCAGTTCTTC
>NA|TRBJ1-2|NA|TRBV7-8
CASSLAHRTDYGYTF
TGTGCCAGCAGCTTAGCGCATCGGACAGACTATGGCTACACCTTC
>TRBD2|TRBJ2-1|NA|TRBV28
CASSETSGGYNEQFF
TGTGCCAGCAGTGAAACTAGCGGAGGCTACAATGAGCAGTTCTTC
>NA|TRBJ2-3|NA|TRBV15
CATSGEGGTDTQYF
TGTGCCACCAGCGGGGAAGGTGGCACAGATACGCAGTATTTT
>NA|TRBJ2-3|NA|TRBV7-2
CASSFRGPTDTQYF
TGTGCCAGCAGCTTCCGCGGACCCACAGATACGCAGTATTTT
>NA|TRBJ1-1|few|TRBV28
CASSLRTEAFF
TGTGCCAGCAGTTTACGGACTGAAGCTTTCTTT
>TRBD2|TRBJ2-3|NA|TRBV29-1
CSVEEKTSGLADTQYF
TGCAGCGTCGAAGAAAAGACTAGCGGGCTAGCAGATACGCAGTATTTT
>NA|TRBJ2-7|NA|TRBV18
CASSPRGVTPYEQYF
TGTGCCAGCTCACCGAGGGGAGTCACGCCCTACGAGCAGTACTTC
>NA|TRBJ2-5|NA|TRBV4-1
CASSLGGSSLVETQYF
TGCGCCAGCAGCCTCGGAGGGTCTAGCTTGGTGGAGACCCAGTACTTC
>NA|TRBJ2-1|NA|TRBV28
CASKRPQSSYNEQFF
TGTGCCAGCAAACGGCCCCAGAGCTCCTACAATGAGCAGTTCTTC
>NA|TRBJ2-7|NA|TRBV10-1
CASWQKSSYEQYF
TGCGCCAGCTGGCAGAAGAGTTCATACGAGCAGTACTTC
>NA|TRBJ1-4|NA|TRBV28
CASSLYQGSEKLFF
TGTGCCAGCAGTTTATACCAGGGAAGTGAAAAACTGTTTTTT
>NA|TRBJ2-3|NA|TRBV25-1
CASSESGRYTDTQYF
TGTGCCAGCAGTGAATCCGGGAGATACACAGATACGCAGTATTTT
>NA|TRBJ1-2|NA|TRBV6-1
CASSDNWGGYTF
TGTGCCAGCAGTGATAATTGGGGTGGCTACACCTTC
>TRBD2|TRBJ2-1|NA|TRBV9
CASSKLVEAGAFNEQFF
TGTGCCAGCAGCAAGCTAGTAGAAGCGGGAGCTTTCAATGAGCAGTTCTTC
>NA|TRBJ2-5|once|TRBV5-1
CASRLTGLKETQYF
TGCGCCAGCAGGTTGACCGGACTAAAAGAGACCCAGTACTTC
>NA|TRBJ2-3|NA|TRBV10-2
CASSLGIGTQYF
TGCGCCAGCAGCCTGGGAATCGGTACGCAGTATTTT
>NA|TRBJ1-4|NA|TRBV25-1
CASSVRTAAFEKLFF
TGTGCCAGCAGTGTAAGGACAGCGGCTTTTGAAAAACTGTTTTTT
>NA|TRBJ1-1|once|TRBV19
CASIGFNMNTEAFF
TGTGCCAGTATTGGATTTAACATGAACACTGAAGCTTTCTTT
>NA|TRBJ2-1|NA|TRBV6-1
CASRQTEGMSQFF
TGTGCCAGCCGGCAGACGGAAGGGATGTCGCAGTTCTTC
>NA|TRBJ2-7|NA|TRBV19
CASTPQGRVMSSDEQYF
TGTGCCAGTACTCCCCAGGGACGGGTGATGTCTAGCGACGAGCAGTACTTC
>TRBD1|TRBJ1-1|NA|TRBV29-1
CSATGTGALNTEAFF
TGCAGCGCTACCGGGACAGGGGCCCTGAACACTGAAGCTTTCTTT
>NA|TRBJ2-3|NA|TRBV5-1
CASSLEREDTQYF
TGCGCCAGCAGCTTGGAAAGGGAGGATACGCAGTATTTT
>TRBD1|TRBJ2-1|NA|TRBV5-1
CASSSQTGGLVNEQFF
TGCGCCAGCAGCTCTCAGACAGGGGGGTTGGTAAATGAGCAGTTCTTC
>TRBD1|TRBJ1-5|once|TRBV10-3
CAISDGQGNQPQHF
TGTGCCATCAGTGACGGACAGGGCAATCAGCCCCAGCATTTT
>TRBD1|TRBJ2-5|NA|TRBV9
CASSVEGGQAQETQYF
TGTGCCAGCAGCGTAGAAGGGGGCCAGGCCCAAGAGACCCAGTACTTC
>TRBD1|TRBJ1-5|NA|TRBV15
CATSREQGYSNQPQHF
TGTGCCACCAGCAGAGAACAGGGGTATAGCAATCAGCCCCAGCATTTT
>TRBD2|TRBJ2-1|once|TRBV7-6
CASSRGQSGRASEQFF
TGTGCCAGCAGCCGAGGACAGAGCGGGAGGGCTAGTGAGCAGTTCTTC
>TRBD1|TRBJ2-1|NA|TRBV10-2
CASRRTGEKNEQFF
TGCGCCAGCAGGAGGACAGGTGAGAAGAATGAGCAGTTCTTC
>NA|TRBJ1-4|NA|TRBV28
CASRTDKSEKLFF
TGTGCCAGCAGAACCGACAAATCGGAAAAACTGTTTTTT
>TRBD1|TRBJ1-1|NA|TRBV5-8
CASSTGLGQGQKNTEAFF
TGTGCCAGCAGCACTGGATTGGGACAGGGGCAAAAGAACACTGAAGCTTTCTTT
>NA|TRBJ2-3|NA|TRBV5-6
CASSLAGLITDTQYF
TGTGCCAGCAGCTTGGCTGGACTAATCACAGATACGCAGTATTTT
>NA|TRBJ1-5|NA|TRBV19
CASSIGSRDWGNQPQHF
TGTGCCAGTAGTATAGGGTCCCGGGATTGGGGCAATCAGCCCCAGCATTTT
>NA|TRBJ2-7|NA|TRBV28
CASSHRPPTLQWSSYEQYF
TGTGCCAGCAGTCACCGTCCGCCTACGCTACAGTGGAGCTCCTACGAGCAGTACTTC
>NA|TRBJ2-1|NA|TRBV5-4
CASSLSRLVGDEQFF
TGTGCCAGCAGCTTGTCTAGGCTAGTCGGAGATGAGCAGTTCTTC
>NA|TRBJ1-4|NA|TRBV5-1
CASSFDAFNEKLFF
TGCGCCAGCAGCTTCGACGCGTTTAATGAAAAACTGTTTTTT
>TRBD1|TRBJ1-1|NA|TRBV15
CATRGIDRDGLGAFF
TGTGCCACCAGGGGGATTGACAGGGATGGGCTAGGAGCTTTCTTT
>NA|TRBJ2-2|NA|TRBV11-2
CASSLSVNTGELFF
TGTGCCAGCAGCTTATCTGTTAACACCGGGGAGCTGTTTTTT
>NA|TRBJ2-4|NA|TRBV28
CASSLQGLAKNIQYF
TGTGCCAGCAGTTTACAGGGACTAGCCAAAAACATTCAGTACTTC
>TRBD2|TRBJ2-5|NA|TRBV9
CASSARGGRALETQYF
TGTGCCAGCAGCGCTCGGGGCGGGAGGGCCTTGGAGACCCAGTACTTC
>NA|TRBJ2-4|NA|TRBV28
CASSLRYFKNIQYF
TGTGCCAGCAGTTTACGGTATTTTAAAAACATTCAGTACTTC
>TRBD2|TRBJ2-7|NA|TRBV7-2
CASSPRLAGAPYEQYF
TGTGCCAGCAGCCCCAGACTAGCGGGGGCCCCCTACGAGCAGTACTTC